The clone carrying this T cell receptor beta chain was seen a single time. What it binds is not known. The data derive from a study of blood T cells in healthy people across ages. Overall study findings and caveats: Naive T cell percentage strongly correlated with TCR beta diversity.

Individuals who donated were healthy Caucasians from Russia aged roughly 6 to 90. Germline lookup yields CDR1 SGHTA and CDR2 FQGNSA. V dropped 6 bases and J dropped 3 bases, with 21 bases sitting between them. The CDR3 consists of 16 residues. The second PCR ran about 6 to 12 cycles with a sample-barcoded 5' primer and J-beta primers. A 12-random-nucleotide template-switch adaptor tagged each cDNA molecule. CDR3-containing paired-end reads numbered at least 2.5 million in each sample. TCRdb re-called the 5' RACE reads with MiXCR, one entry per CDR3 protein. Of 850,000 to 950,000 distinct CDR3 sequences in the sample, around 26% were seen once.

The clonotype comes from an elderly woman in good health. The sample taken for sequencing was blood. The chain has TRBV7-2 and TRBJ2-7; D perhaps matches TRBD2 (7 bases). The CDR3 spells CASSYRWGGGCYEQYF. CDR3 DNA sequence: TGTGCCAGCAGTTATCGTTGGGGCGGGGGCTGCTACGAGCAGTACTTC.